In this sample, the clone carrying this T cell receptor beta chain turned up once. Antigen: not known. This sample stems from a study of STAT5B mutations in CD4+ large granular lymphocyte leukemia. Healthy controls were blood donor buffy coats. Study outcomes and limitations: Main leukemic clonotypes were patient-specific, but approximately 25% appeared at low frequency elsewhere.

The survey-level immunoSEQ assay was used. Libraries were prepared by immunoSEQ multiplex PCR; TCRdb keeps only in-frame clonotypes and omits some of them. The data show 40,000 to 55,000 clones, 65% to 90% seen once. The sample comprised CD4+ T cells from blood buffy coats. The origin of this receptor is a human donor in good health.

This CDR3 reads CASSLNGADTQYF. Written as DNA, the CDR3 is TGTGCCAGCAGCTTAAATGGGGCGGATACGCAGTATTTT. The V gene is TRBV7-2, the J gene TRBJ2-3; D is possibly TRBD1 (5 bases). The length of the CDR3 is 13 residues. V was pared by 2 bases and J by 6 bases, with 9 bases between. Germline CDR1 is SGHTA and CDR2 is FQGNSA.